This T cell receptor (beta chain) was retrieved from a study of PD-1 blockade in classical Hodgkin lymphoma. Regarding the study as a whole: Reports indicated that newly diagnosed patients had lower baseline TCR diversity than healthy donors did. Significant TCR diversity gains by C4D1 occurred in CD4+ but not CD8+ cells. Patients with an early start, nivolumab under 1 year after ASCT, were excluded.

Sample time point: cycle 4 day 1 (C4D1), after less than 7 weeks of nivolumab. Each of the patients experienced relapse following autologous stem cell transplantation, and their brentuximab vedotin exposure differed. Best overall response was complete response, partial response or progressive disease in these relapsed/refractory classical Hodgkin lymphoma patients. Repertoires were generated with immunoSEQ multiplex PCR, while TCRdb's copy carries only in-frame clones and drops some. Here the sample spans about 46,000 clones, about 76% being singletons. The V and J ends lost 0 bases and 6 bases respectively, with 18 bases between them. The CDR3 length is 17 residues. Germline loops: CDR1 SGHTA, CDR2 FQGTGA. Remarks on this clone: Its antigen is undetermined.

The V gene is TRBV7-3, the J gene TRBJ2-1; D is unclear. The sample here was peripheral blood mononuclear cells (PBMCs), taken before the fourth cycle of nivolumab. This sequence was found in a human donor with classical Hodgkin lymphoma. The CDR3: CASSLTSDPWIANEQFF. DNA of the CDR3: TGTGCCAGCAGCTTAACGTCTGACCCCTGGATAGCCAATGAGCAGTTCTTC.